What follows are 19 T cell receptor beta chains derived from one specimen sequenced in a study of human T cells and chemical hapten exposure. From the 5' RACE reads, TCRdb called clonotypes with MiXCR, one entry per CDR3 protein. This table has 70,000 to 85,000 distinct CDR3 sequences, less than 20% appearing once. Total RNA was isolated from unfractionated whole blood. These receptors were collected from a female donor in good health.

This clonotype occurred a few times. The chain carries TRBV29-1 and TRBJ2-1, with D unresolved. Looked up from germline, CDR1 is SQVTM and CDR2 is ANQGSEA. Between the trimmed V and J ends, which lost 2 bases and 7 bases, there was a span of 15 bases. The CDR3 is 14 amino acids. The CDR3 DNA is TGCAGCGTTGAATTGGCTTTTTCCCTTAATGAGCAGTTCTTC. It is translated as CSVELAFSLNEQFF.

The chain couples TRBV29-1 to TRBJ1-1; tentative D call: TRBD1 (5 bases). The CDR3 runs to 12 residues. V gave up 4 bases and J gave up 7 bases, with 13 bases separating them. Germline V gives CDR1 SQVTM, CDR2 ANQGSEA. The CDR3 region is CSVAQGLVEAFF. The CDR3 region has the DNA TGCAGCGTTGCGCAGGGTTTGGTTGAAGCTTTCTTT.

The chain has TRBV5-1 and TRBJ2-2, with 7 bases lining up with TRBD1. V was clipped by 5 bases and J by 3 bases; unmatched bases: 4. Germline V CDR1 and CDR2: SGHRS, YFSETQ. The CDR3 totals 14 residues. In DNA, the CDR3 is TGCGCCAGCAGAGGGACAGCGGACACCGGGGAGCTGTTTTTT. It is translated as CASRGTADTGELFF.

The V call is TRBV7-2, the J call TRBJ2-1; D is possibly TRBD2 (5 bases). Germline lookup yields CDR1 SGHTA and CDR2 FQGNSA. The CDR3 covers 15 residues. V was cut by 5 bases and J by 4 bases, with 15 bases left in between. The chain's CDR3 is CASSASGGPYNEQFF. CDR3 nucleotides: TGTGCCAGCAGCGCGAGCGGCGGGCCATACAATGAGCAGTTCTTC.

The V call is TRBV19, the J call TRBJ2-1; the D is unclear. The CDR3 totals 13 residues. V was shortened by 5 bases and J by 8 bases, with 13 bases between the two germline ends. Germline V CDR1 and CDR2: LNHDA, SQIVND (reference sequence). The CDR3 region is CASSAPSLDEQFF. The DNA for the CDR3 is TGTGCCAGTAGTGCTCCCTCCCTAGATGAGCAGTTCTTC. Filled out from reference TRBV19 and TRBJ2-1, the complete variable domain reads DGGITQSPKYLFRKEGQNVTLSCEQNLNHDAMYWYRQDPGQGLRLIYYSQIVNDFQKGDIAEGYSVSREKKESFPLTVTSAQKNPTAFYLCASSAPSLDEQFFGPGTRLTVL.

This clonotype has only a few counts. The chain couples TRBV6-5 to TRBJ1-5, with D uncertain. Germline CDR1 reads MNHEY; CDR2 reads SVGAGI. With 4 bases removed from V and 0 bases from J, the gap between germline ends came to 7 bases. The CDR3 is 14 amino acids. The CDR3 DNA is TGTGCCAGCAGTTCCACAGATAGCAATCAGCCCCAGCATTTT. This sequence encodes CASSSTDSNQPQHF.

The CDR3 DNA sequence: TGTGCCAGCAGGGGGGCGGGTGGAAACACCATATATTTT. Translated, it gives CASRGAGGNTIYF. The V gene is TRBV12-3 or TRBV12-4, the J gene TRBJ1-3; TRBD1 is a possible D gene (6 bases). CDR3 size: 13 residues. The V end was cut by 6 bases, the J end by 3 bases, with 9 bases between.

This clonotype came up many times. The chain has TRBV29-1 and TRBJ1-1; 11 nucleotides match TRBD1. Trimming took 1 base from V and 5 from J; bases not matched to a gene: 3. CDR1 SQVTM and CDR2 ANQGSEA come from the germline V gene. This CDR3 spans 14 amino acids. The CDR3 sequence is CSVEGGQGVTEAFF. In DNA, the CDR3 is TGCAGCGTTGAAGGGGGACAGGGGGTAACTGAAGCTTTCTTT.

A few counts support this clonotype. The chain employs TRBV6-5 and TRBJ1-1, with D perhaps matching TRBD1 (6 bases). The germline V gene has CDR1 MNHEY and CDR2 SVGAGI. The CDR3 length is 14 residues. V was trimmed by 2 bases and J by 5 bases, leaving 12 bases between them. The CDR3 DNA is TGTGCCAGCAGTTACACGGGGGCGAGAACTGAAGCTTTCTTT. Translated, it gives CASSYTGARTEAFF.

The chain carries TRBV5-1 and TRBJ2-3; 10 bases line up with TRBD1. Losses at the gene ends were 4 bases for V and 1 base for J; bases not matched to a gene: 6. Germline CDR1 and CDR2: SGHRS and YFSETQ. The CDR3 runs to 16 residues. CDR3 DNA sequence: TGCGCCAGCAGCCCCGGGGGGACAGGGGGCACAGATACGCAGTATTTT. Its protein is CASSPGGTGGTDTQYF.

The chain combines TRBV27 with TRBJ1-1; TRBD1 might be the D (6 bases). The CDR3 length is 13 residues. Germline CDR1 is MNHEY and CDR2 is SMNVEV (reference sequence). V dropped 0 bases and J dropped 8 bases, with 10 bases sitting between them. In DNA form, the CDR3 reads TGTGCCAGCAGTTTATCGAGGGGGGCGGAAGCTTTCTTT. Its protein product is CASSLSRGAEAFF.

This chain connects TRBV14 to TRBJ1-3; weak D call: TRBD1 (5 bases). The V and J ends lost 4 bases and 4 bases respectively, with 11 bases between them. The CDR3 consists of 14 residues. Germline loops: CDR1 SGHDN, CDR2 FVKESK. The DNA of the CDR3 is TGTGCCAGCAGCCCTTTGGGGCCCGGAAACACCATATATTTT. Translated, it gives CASSPLGPGNTIYF.

The chain employs TRBV20-1 and TRBJ2-1; TRBD1 matches 8 bases. Germline-derived CDR1 and CDR2 are DFQATT and SNEGSKA (reference sequence). This CDR3 is built from 15 residues. V was clipped by 3 bases and J by 9 bases; unmatched bases: 13. CDR3 sequence: CSASAPGQEVGEQFF. CDR3 coding DNA: TGCAGTGCTAGTGCTCCGGGACAGGAGGTCGGTGAGCAGTTCTTC.

This clonotype has just a few counts. The chain has TRBV27 and TRBJ2-5; tentatively, D is TRBD2 (6 bases). Trimming shortened V by 2 bases and J by 5 bases, and 15 bases separated the two germline ends. This CDR3 contains 15 residues. The germline gives CDR1 MNHEY, CDR2 SMNVEV (reference sequence). CDR3 coding DNA: TGTGCCAGCAGTTTAAAGCGGCGGGGCGGGGAGACCCAGTACTTC. This translates into CASSLKRRGGETQYF.

The sample holds a few counts of this clonotype. The chain has TRBV25-1 and TRBJ2-7; maybe TRBD2 (5 bases). The V and J ends lost 4 bases and 3 bases respectively, with 10 bases between them. Germline V gene sequence: CDR1 MGHDK, CDR2 SYGVNS. The CDR3 runs to 13 residues. CDR3: CASSAMDFYEQYF. CDR3 coding DNA: TGTGCCAGCAGTGCTATGGACTTCTACGAGCAGTACTTC.

The chain links TRBV7-9 to TRBJ2-2, with 14 positions matching TRBD2. The CDR3 runs to 19 residues. V was clipped by 8 bases and J by 1 base; unmatched bases: 12. In germline, CDR1 is SEHNR, CDR2 FQNEAQ (reference sequence). The CDR3 sequence is CASPSRPGLAGVNTGELFF. The CDR3 DNA reads TGTGCCAGCCCTTCCCGTCCGGGACTAGCGGGAGTGAACACCGGGGAGCTGTTTTTT.

This chain joins TRBV7-9 and TRBJ2-7, with D possibly being TRBD1 (5 bases). The CDR3 covers 15 residues. Germline V lookup: CDR1 SEHNR, CDR2 FQNEAQ (reference sequence). V was cut by 0 bases and J by 6 bases, with 15 bases left in between. CDR3 loop: CASSLAGAGESEQYF. As DNA, the CDR3 is TGTGCCAGCAGCTTAGCAGGGGCTGGTGAATCCGAGCAGTACTTC. The full variable domain, completed using reference TRBV7-9 and TRBJ2-7, is DTGVSQNPRHKITKRGQNVTFRCDPISEHNRLYWYRQTLGQGPEFLTYFQNEAQLEKSRLLSDRFSAERPKGSFSTLEIQRTEQGDSAMYLCASSLAGAGESEQYFGPGTRLTVT.

The rearrangement joins TRBV10-3 to TRBJ1-2; possibly TRBD1 for D (6 bases). V was trimmed by 2 bases and J by 3 bases, leaving 13 bases between them. The CDR3 has 15 amino acids. CDR1 is ENHRY, CDR2 SYGVKD, per germline. DNA for the CDR3: TGTGCCATCAGTGAGGGTGGTGCAGGGGACTATGGCTACACCTTC. This translates into CAISEGGAGDYGYTF.

DNA of the CDR3: TGTGCTAGTGGTTTGGTCCGACTAGCGGTACAAGAGACCCAGTACTTC. Amino acids: CASGLVRLAVQETQYF. The genes are TRBV12-5 and TRBJ2-5; 9 bases fit TRBD2. Germline trimming cut 0 bases from V and 2 bases from J; bases unmatched to any gene: 4. CDR3 length: 16 amino acids. Looked up from germline, CDR1 is LGHNT and CDR2 is FRNRAP.